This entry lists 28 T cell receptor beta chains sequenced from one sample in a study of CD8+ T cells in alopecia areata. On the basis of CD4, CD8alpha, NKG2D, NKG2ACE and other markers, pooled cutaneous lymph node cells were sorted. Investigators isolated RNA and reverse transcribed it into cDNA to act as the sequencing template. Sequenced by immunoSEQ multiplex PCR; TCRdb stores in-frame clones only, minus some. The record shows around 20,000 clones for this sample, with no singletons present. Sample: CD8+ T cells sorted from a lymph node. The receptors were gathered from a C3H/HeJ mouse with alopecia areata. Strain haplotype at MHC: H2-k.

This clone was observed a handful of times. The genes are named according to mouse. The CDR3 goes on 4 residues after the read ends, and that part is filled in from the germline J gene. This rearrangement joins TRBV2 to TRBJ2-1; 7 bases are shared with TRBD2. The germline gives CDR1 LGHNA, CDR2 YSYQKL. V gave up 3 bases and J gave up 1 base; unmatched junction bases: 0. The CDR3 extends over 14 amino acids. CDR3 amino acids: CASSQTGNYAEQFF. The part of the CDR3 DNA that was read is TGTGCCAGCAGCCAGACTGGGAACTATGCT.

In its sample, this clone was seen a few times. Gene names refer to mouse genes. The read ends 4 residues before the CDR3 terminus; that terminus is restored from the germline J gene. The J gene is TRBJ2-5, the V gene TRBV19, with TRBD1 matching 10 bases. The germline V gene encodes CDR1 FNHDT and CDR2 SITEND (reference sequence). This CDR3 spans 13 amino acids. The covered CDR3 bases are TGTGCCAGCAGGAGGACAGGGGGGGAC. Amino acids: CASRRTGGD. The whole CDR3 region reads CASRRTGGDTQYF.

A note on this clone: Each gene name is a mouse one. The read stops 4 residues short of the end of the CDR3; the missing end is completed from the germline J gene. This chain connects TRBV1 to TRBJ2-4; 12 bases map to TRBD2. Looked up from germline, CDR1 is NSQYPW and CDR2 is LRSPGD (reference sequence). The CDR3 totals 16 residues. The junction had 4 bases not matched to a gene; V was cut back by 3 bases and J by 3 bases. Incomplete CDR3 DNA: TGCACCTGCAGTGCGGGGACTGGGGGGCGCCAAAAC. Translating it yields CTCSAGTGGRQN. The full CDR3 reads CTCSAGTGGRQNTLYF.

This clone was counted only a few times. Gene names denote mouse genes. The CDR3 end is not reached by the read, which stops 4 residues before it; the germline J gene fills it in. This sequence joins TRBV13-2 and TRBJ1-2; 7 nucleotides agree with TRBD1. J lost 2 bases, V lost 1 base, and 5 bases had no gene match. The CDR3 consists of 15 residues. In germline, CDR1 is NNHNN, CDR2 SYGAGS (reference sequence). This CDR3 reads CASGDLGRGNSDYTF. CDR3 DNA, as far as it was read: TGTGCCAGCGGTGATCTAGGCAGGGGGAACTCC.

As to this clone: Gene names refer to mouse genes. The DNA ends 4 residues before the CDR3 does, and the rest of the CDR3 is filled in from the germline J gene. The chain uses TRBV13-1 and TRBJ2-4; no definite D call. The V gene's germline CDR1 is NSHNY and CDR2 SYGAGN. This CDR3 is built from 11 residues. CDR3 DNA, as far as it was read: TGTGCCAGGACAAAAAAAAAC. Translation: CARTKKN. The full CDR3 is CARTKKNTLYF.

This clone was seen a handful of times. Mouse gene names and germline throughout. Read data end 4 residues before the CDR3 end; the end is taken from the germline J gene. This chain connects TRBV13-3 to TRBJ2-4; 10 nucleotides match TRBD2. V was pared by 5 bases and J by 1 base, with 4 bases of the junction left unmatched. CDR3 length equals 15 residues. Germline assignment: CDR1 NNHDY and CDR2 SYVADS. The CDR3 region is CASSDWGEGQNTLYF. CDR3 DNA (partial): TGTGCCAGCAGCGACTGGGGGGAGGGTCAAAAC.

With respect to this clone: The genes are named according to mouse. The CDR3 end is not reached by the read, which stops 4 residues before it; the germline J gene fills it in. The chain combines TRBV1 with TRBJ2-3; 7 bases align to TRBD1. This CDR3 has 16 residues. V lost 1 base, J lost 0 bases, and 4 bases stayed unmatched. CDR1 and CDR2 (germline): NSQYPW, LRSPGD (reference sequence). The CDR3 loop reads CTCSAARDSSAETLYF. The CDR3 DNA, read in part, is TGCACCTGCAGTGCAGCCAGGGACAGTAGTGCAGAA.

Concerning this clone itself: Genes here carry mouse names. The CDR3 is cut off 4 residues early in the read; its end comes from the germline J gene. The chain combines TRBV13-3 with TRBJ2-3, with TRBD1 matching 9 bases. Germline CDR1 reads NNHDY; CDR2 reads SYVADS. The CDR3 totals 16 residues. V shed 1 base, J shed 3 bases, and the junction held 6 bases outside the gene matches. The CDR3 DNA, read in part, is TGTGCCAGCAGTGATAGGACAGGGGAGAGGGCAGAA. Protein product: CASSDRTGERAE. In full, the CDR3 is CASSDRTGERAETLYF.

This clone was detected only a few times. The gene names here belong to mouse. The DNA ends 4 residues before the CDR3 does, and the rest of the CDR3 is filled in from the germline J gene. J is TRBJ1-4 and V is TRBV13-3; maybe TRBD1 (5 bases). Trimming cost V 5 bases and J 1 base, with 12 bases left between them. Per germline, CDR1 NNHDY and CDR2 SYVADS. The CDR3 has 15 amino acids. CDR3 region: CASSPGHNSNERLFF. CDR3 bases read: TGTGCCAGCAGCCCCGGACACAATTCCAACGAA.

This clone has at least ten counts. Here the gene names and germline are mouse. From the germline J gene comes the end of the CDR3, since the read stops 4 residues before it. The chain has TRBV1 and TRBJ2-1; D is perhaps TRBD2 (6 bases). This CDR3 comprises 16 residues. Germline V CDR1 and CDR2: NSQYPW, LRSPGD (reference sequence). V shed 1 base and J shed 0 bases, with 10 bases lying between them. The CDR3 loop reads CTCSAAGEINYAEQFF. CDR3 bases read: TGCACCTGCAGTGCAGCTGGGGAGATTAACTATGCT.

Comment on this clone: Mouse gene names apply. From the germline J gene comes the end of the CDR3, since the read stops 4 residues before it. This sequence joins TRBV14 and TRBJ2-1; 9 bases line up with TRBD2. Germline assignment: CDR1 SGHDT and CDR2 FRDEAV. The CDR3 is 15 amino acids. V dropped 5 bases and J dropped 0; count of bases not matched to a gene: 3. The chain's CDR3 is CASSLGGNNYAEQFF. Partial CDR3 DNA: TGTGCCAGCAGCCTGGGGGGGAATAACTATGCT.

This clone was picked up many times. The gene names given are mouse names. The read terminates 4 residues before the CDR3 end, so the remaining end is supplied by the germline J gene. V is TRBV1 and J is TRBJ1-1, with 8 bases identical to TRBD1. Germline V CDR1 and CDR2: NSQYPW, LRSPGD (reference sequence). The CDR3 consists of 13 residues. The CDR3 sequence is CTCSATGEAEVFF. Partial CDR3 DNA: TGCACCTGCAGTGCGACAGGGGAAGCA.

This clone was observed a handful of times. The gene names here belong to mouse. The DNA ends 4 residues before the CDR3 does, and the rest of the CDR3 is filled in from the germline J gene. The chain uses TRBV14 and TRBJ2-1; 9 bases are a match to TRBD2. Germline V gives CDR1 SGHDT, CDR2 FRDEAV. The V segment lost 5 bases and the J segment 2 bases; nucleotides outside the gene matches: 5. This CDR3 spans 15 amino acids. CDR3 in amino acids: CASSPDWGHYAEQFF. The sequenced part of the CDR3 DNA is TGTGCCAGCAGCCCCGACTGGGGGCACTATGCT.

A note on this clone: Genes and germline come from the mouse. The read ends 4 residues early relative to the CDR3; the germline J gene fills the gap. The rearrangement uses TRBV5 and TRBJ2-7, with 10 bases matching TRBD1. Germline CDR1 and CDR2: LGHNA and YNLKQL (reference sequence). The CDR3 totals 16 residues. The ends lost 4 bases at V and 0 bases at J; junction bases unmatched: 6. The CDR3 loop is CASSPPGQGSSYEQYF. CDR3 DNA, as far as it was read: TGTGCCAGCAGCCCCCCGGGACAGGGGTCCTCCTAT.

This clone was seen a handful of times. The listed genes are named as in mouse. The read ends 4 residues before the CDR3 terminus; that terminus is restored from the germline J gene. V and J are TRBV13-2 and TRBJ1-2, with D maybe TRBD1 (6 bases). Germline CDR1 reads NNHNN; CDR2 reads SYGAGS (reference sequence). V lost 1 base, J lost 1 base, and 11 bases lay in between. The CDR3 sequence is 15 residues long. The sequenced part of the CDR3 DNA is TGTGCCAGCGGTGATCCTGGGACAAAAAACTCC. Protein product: CASGDPGTKNS. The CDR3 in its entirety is CASGDPGTKNSDYTF.

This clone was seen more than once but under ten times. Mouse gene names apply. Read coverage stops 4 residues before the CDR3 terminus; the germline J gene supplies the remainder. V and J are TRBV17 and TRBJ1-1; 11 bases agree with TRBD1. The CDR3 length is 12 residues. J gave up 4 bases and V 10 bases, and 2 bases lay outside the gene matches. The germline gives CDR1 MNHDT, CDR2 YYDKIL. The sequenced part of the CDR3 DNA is TGTGCTACCGGGACAGGGGGCACA. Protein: CATGTGGT. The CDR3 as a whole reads CATGTGGTEVFF.

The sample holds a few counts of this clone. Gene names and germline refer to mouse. The DNA read from the CDR3 is TGTGCCAGCAGTATGACAGGCCTTTCCAACGAA. This sequence encodes CASSMTGLSNE. The CDR3 in full is CASSMTGLSNERLFF. J is TRBJ1-4 and V is TRBV19; the D gene is possibly TRBD1 (6 bases). The sequence runs out 4 residues before the end of the CDR3; the remainder is reconstructed from the germline J gene. The ends were cut back, 2 bases at V and 0 bases at J, with 8 bases in the middle. Per the germline V gene, CDR1 is FNHDT and CDR2 is SITEND (reference sequence). The CDR3 length is 15 residues.

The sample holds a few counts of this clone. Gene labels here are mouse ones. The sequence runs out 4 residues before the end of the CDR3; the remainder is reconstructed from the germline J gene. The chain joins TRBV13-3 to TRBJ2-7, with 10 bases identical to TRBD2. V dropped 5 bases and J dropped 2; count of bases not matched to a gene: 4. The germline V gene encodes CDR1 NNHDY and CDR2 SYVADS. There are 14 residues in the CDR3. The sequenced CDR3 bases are TGTGCCAGCAGCGCCGGGACTGGGGCCTAT. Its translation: CASSAGTGAY. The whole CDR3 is CASSAGTGAYEQYF.

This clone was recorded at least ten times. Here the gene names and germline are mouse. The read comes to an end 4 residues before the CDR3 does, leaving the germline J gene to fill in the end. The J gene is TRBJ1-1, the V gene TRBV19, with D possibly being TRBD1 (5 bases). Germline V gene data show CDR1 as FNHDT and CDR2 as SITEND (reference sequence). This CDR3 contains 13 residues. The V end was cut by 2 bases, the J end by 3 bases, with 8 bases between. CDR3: CASSIRGDTEVFF. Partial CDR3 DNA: TGTGCCAGCAGTATTAGAGGGGACACA.

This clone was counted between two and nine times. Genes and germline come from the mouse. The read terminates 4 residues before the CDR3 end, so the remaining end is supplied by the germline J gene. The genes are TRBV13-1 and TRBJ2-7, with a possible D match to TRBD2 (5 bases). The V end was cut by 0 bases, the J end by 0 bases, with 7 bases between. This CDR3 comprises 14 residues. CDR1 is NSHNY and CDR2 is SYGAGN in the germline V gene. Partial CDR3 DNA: TGTGCCAGCAGTGATGGGACTCACTCCTAT. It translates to CASSDGTHSY. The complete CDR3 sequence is CASSDGTHSYEQYF.

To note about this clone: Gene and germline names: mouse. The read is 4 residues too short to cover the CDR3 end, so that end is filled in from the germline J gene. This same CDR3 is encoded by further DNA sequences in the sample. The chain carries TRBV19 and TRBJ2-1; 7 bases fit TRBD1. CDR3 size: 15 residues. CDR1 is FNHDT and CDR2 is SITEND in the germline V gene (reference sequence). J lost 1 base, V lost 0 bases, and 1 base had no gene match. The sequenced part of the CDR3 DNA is TGTGCCAGCAGTATAGGGACAGGCAACTATGCT. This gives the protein CASSIGTGNYA. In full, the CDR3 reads CASSIGTGNYAEQFF.

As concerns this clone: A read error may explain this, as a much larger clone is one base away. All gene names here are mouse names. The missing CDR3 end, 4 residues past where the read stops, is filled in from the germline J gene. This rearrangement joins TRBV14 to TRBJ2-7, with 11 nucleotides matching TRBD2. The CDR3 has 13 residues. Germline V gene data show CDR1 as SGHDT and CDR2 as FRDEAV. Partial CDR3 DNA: TGTGCCAGCAGTCGACTGGGGGGGTAT. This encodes CASSRLGGY. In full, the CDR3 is CASSRLGGYEQYF.

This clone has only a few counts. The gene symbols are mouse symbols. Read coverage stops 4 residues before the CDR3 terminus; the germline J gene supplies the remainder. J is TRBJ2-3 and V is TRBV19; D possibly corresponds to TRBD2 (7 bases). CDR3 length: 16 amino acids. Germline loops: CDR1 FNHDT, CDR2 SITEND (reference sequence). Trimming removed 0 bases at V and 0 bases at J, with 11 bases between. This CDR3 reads CASSIGGAPSAETLYF. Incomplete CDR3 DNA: TGTGCCAGCAGTATAGGGGGGGCCCCTAGTGCAGAA. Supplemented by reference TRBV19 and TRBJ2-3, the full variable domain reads GGIITQTPKFLIGQEGQKLTLKCQQNFNHDTMYWYRQDSGKGLRLIYYSITENDLQKGDLSEGYDASREKKSSFSLTVTSAQKNEMAVFLCASSIGGAPSAETLYFGSGTRLTVL.

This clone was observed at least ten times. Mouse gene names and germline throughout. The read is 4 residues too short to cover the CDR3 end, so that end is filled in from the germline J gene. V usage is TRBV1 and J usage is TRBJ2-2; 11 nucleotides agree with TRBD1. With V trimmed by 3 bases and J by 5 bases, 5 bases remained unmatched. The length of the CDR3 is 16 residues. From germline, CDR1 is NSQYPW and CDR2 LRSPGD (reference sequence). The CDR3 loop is CTCSAWDRGFTGQLYF. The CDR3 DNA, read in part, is TGCACCTGCAGTGCCTGGGACAGGGGGTTTACCGGG.

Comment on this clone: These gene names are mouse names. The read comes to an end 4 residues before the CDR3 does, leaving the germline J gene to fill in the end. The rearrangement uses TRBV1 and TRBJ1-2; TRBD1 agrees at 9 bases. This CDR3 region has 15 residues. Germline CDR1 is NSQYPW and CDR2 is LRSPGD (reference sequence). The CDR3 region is CTCSADLRTGDDYTF. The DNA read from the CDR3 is TGCACCTGCAGTGCAGATCTCCGGACAGGGGAC.

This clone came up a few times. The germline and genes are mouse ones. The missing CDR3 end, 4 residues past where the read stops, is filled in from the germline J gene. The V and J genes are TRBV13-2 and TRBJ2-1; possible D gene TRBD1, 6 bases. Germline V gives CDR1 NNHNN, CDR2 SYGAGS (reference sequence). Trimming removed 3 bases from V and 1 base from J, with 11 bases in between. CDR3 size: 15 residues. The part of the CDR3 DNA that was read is TGTGCCAGCGGTGGACGGACAGAGAACTATGCT. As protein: CASGGRTENYA. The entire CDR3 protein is CASGGRTENYAEQFF.

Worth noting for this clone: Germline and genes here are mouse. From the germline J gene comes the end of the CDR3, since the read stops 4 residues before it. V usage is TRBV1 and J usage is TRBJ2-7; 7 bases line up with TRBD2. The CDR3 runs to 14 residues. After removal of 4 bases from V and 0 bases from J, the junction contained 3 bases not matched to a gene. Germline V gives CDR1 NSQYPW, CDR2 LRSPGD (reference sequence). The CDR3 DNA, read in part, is TGCACCTGCAGTGAGACTGGGAGCTCCTAT. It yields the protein CTCSETGSSY. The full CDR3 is CTCSETGSSYEQYF.

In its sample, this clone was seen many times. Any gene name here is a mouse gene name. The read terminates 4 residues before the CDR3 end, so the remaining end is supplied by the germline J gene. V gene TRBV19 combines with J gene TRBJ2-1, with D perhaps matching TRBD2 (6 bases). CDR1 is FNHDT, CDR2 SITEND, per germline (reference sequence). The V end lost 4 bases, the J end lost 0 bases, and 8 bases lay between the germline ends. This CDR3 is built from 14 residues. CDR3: CASSWDYNYAEQFF. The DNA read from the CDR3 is TGTGCCAGCAGTTGGGACTATAACTATGCT.